The 21 T cell receptor beta chains listed next were all sequenced from one sample in a study of regulatory T cells in long-lasting Graves disease (dated by TCRdb to the early 2020s). The time point label, as the study defines it: newly diagnosed GD, antithyroid drugs for less than 3 months. RNA was extracted from PBMCs in TRIzol for both TCR sequencing and RNA sequencing. Library preparation used multiplex PCR. Instrument on record: Illumina HiSeq 4000. iRepertoire HTBI primers and Arm-PCR amplification of CDR3 regions were used to construct TCR beta libraries. Clones were called with MiXCR by TCRdb after fastp trimmed the public reads at Q25, and only in-frame beta chains were retained. Identical CDR3 protein sequences are pooled into one entry, listed with their most common genes and DNA. For this sample there are hundreds of thousands of distinct CDR3 sequences; 15% to 20% appear just once. The ten largest clones represent 25% of the sample.

These same records also appear under a second study, on T cells in Graves' hyperthyroidism and ophthalmopathy.

The sample here was peripheral blood mononuclear cells (PBMCs), taken at new diagnosis, from a patient treated with antithyroid drugs. These receptors were taken from a middle-aged woman with Graves disease. Donor details come from another sample of the same person, matched by shared clones.

This clonotype was seen more than once but under ten times. CDR3 coding DNA: TGCAGTGCTAGTACAGATATCTACGAGCAGTACTTC. Protein product: CSASTDIYEQYF. This rearrangement joins TRBV20-1 to TRBJ2-7; D gene uncertain. Trimming removed 3 bases at V and 3 bases at J, with 9 bases between. Per the germline V gene, CDR1 is DFQATT and CDR2 is SNEGSKA (reference sequence). This CDR3 has 12 amino acids.

In this sample, this clonotype turned up once. V gene TRBV9 combines with J gene TRBJ2-4; D remains ambiguous. In germline, CDR1 is SGDLS, CDR2 YYNGEE. Trimming shortened V by 4 bases and J by 5 bases, and 10 bases separated the two germline ends. This CDR3 is built from 13 residues. The CDR3 sequence is CASSPTPENIQYF. In DNA, the CDR3 is TGTGCCAGCAGCCCAACACCAGAAAACATTCAGTACTTC. The variable domain in full, with the rest retrieved from reference TRBV9 and TRBJ2-4, is DSGVTQTPKHLITATGQRVTLRCSPRSGDLSVYWYQQSLDQGLQFLIQYYNGEERAKGNILERFSAQQFPDLHSELNLSSLELGDSALYFCASSPTPENIQYFGAGTRLSVL.

This clonotype showed up many times. The chain recombines TRBV18 with TRBJ1-1, with unresolved D. Germline CDR1 reads KGHSH; CDR2 reads LQKENI. Deletions cut 1 base from V and 7 bases from J, with 7 bases between. The CDR3 has 12 amino acids. In nucleotides, the CDR3 is TGTGCCAGCTCACCACGCCAAGTTGAAGCTTTCTTT. This sequence encodes CASSPRQVEAFF.

This clonotype was counted many times. The chain couples TRBV9 to TRBJ2-3, with 10 bases lining up with TRBD2. The CDR3 has 16 amino acids. Germline lookup yields CDR1 SGDLS and CDR2 YYNGEE. Trimming cost V 0 bases and J 2 bases; bases outside gene matches: 3. DNA of the CDR3: TGTGCCAGCAGCGTAGAGCGGGGGGGCTTCACAGATACGCAGTATTTT. This gives the protein CASSVERGGFTDTQYF.

At least ten counts were recorded for this clonotype. The J gene is TRBJ1-1, the V gene TRBV20-1; D remains ambiguous. The V end was cut by 1 base, the J end by 1 base, with 7 bases between. The CDR3 extends over 13 amino acids. Germline V gene data show CDR1 as DFQATT and CDR2 as SNEGSKA (reference sequence). For the CDR3, the DNA is TGCAGTGCTAGAGGCGGATCGAACACTGAAGCTTTCTTT. It specifies CSARGGSNTEAFF.

This clonotype was counted ten times or more. The rearrangement joins TRBV6-5 to TRBJ2-7; 10 nucleotides line up with TRBD1. Losses at the gene ends were 0 bases for V and 4 bases for J; bases not matched to a gene: 3. The CDR3 length is 15 residues. Germline assignment: CDR1 MNHEY and CDR2 SVGAGI. The CDR3 DNA reads as TGTGCCAGCAGTTACTCTGGGACAGGGGATTACGAGCAGTACTTC. Encoded protein: CASSYSGTGDYEQYF.

The rearrangement links TRBV6-1 to TRBJ1-5; tentative D call: TRBD1 (5 bases). This CDR3 is built from 15 residues. Germline V CDR1 and CDR2: MNHNS, SASEGT. The germline V and J ends were trimmed by 7 bases and 6 bases, with 19 bases remaining between them. The CDR3 DNA reads TGTGCCAGCACCAAAGAAGGGGCGGCGAGTCAGCCCCAGCATTTT. Its protein is CASTKEGAASQPQHF.

In this sample, this clonotype turned up many times. This sequence joins TRBV5-1 and TRBJ1-6; maybe TRBD1 (5 bases). The CDR3 totals 14 residues. CDR1 and CDR2 from the germline V gene are SGHRS and YFSETQ. V lost 0 bases, J lost 7 bases, and 8 bases lay in between. DNA of the CDR3: TGCGCCAGCAGCTTGGAGGGGCGGAATTCACCCCTCCACTTT. Translation: CASSLEGRNSPLHF.

In its sample, this clonotype was seen a few times. The chain uses TRBV19 and TRBJ2-3, with a tentative D call TRBD2 (6 bases). Trimming left V 2 bases short and J 8 bases short, with 14 bases between. CDR1 is LNHDA, CDR2 SQIVND, per germline (reference sequence). The CDR3 has 14 residues. CDR3 protein: CASSIQAGTATQYF. The CDR3, as DNA: TGTGCCAGTAGTATACAGGCGGGAACGGCTACGCAGTATTTT.

V and J are TRBV3-1 and TRBJ2-5; weak D call: TRBD2 (6 bases). V was pared by 1 base and J by 5 bases, with 11 bases between. The CDR3 contains 14 residues. Germline V gives CDR1 LGHDT, CDR2 YNNKEL (reference sequence). The CDR3 region has the DNA TGTGCCAGCAGCCAAGGGACTATTTCTGAGACCCAGTACTTC. It encodes CASSQGTISETQYF.

This clonotype was seen many times. V usage is TRBV6-9 and J usage is TRBJ1-1; no reliable D call. Trimming removed 3 bases at V and 3 bases at J, with 14 bases between. The CDR3 spans 15 residues. Germline V gene sequence: CDR1 MNHGY, CDR2 SVAAGI. The CDR3 spells CASSYSWRKDTEAFF. The CDR3 nucleotides read TGTGCCAGCAGTTACTCATGGAGGAAAGACACTGAAGCTTTCTTT.

This clonotype was recorded many times. The V gene is TRBV27, the J gene TRBJ2-1; TRBD2 is a possible D gene (6 bases). Trimming cost V 3 bases and J 0 bases, with 9 bases left between them. CDR3 length: 15 residues. Germline loops: CDR1 MNHEY, CDR2 SMNVEV (reference sequence). CDR3 DNA sequence: TGTGCCAGCAGTTTTGGGGGGAGCTCCTACAATGAGCAGTTCTTC. Residues: CASSFGGSSYNEQFF.

This clonotype was picked up many times. The CDR3 loop reads CASSPSGTGRGEQYF. The CDR3 DNA is TGCGCCAGCAGCCCCTCGGGGACAGGGAGAGGCGAGCAGTACTTC. This chain uses TRBV5-1 with TRBJ2-7, with 9 bases that match TRBD1. The CDR3 spans 15 residues. J lost 6 bases, V lost 4 bases, and 11 bases had no gene match. CDR1 SGHRS and CDR2 YFSETQ come from the germline V gene.

V gene TRBV15 combines with J gene TRBJ1-4; the D is unclear. Trimming stripped 2 bases from V and 0 bases from J, with 10 bases between. Germline V lookup: CDR1 LNHNV, CDR2 YYDKDF (reference sequence). This CDR3 comprises 16 residues. CDR3 bases: TGTGCCACCAGCAGATCTCCTAACCCAACTAATGAAAAACTGTTTTTT. This sequence encodes CATSRSPNPTNEKLFF.

CDR3 bases: TGCAGTGCTAGGGAGCTTACTGGCGAGCAGTACTTC. Protein: CSARELTGEQYF. The gene calls are TRBV20-1 and TRBJ2-7, with unresolved D. CDR1 and CDR2 from the germline V gene are DFQATT and SNEGSKA (reference sequence). The CDR3 sequence is 12 residues long. The V and J ends lost 3 bases and 6 bases respectively, with 12 bases between them.

This clonotype was seen ten or more times. DNA for the CDR3: TGCAGTGCTAGAGGGGGCTGGGAGAACACTGAAGCTTTCTTT. Protein: CSARGGWENTEAFF. The genes are TRBV20-1 and TRBJ1-1, with a possible D match to TRBD1 (5 bases). The CDR3 is 14 residues long. CDR1 and CDR2 from the germline V gene are DFQATT and SNEGSKA (reference sequence). Trimming pared 1 base from V and 1 base from J, leaving 10 bases between.

Only a few counts were recorded for this clonotype. This chain links TRBV20-1 with TRBJ1-1; maybe TRBD1 (6 bases). The CDR3 extends over 13 amino acids. CDR1 and CDR2 from the germline V gene are DFQATT and SNEGSKA (reference sequence). Trimming pared 6 bases from V and 1 base from J, leaving 12 bases between. The CDR3 sequence is CSAPGTQNTEAFF. The CDR3 bases are TGCAGTGCCCCCGGGACACAGAACACTGAAGCTTTCTTT.

This rearrangement joins TRBV5-1 to TRBJ2-2, with a possible D match to TRBD1 (6 bases). With 5 bases removed from V and 5 bases from J, the gap between germline ends came to 19 bases. Germline-derived CDR1 and CDR2 are SGHRS and YFSETQ. The CDR3 contains 16 residues. CDR3 sequence: CASRHEQGIFTGELFF. The CDR3 bases are TGCGCCAGCAGGCACGAACAGGGTATTTTTACCGGGGAGCTGTTTTTT.

This clonotype was observed a single time. This sequence is one base from a far larger clone and is likely a read error. The chain has TRBV10-2 and TRBJ1-1; D is unresolved. Germline CDR1 is WSHSY and CDR2 is SAAADI. CDR3 size: 14 residues. The CDR3 reads CASSSGTLGTEALF. CDR3 bases: TGCGCCAGCAGCTCCGGAACATTGGGCACTGAAGCTCTCTTT.

The gene calls are TRBV12-3 or TRBV12-4 and TRBJ1-6, with D unresolved. The CDR3 contains 13 residues. Trimming took off 6 bases at V and 11 bases at J, with 14 bases between the two ends. The CDR3 region is CASRDATSPPLHF. CDR3 in DNA: TGTGCCAGCAGGGACGCTACATCGCCACCCCTCCACTTT.

This clonotype has only a few counts. This chain uses TRBV6-2 or TRBV6-3 with TRBJ1-3, with D hard to call. Looked up from germline, CDR1 is MNHEY and CDR2 is SVGEGT. The CDR3 extends over 15 amino acids. V lost 2 bases, J lost 0 bases, and 8 bases lay in between. CDR3 amino acids: CASSYGGSSGNTIYF. As DNA, the CDR3 is TGTGCCAGCAGTTACGGAGGATCCTCTGGAAACACCATATATTTT.